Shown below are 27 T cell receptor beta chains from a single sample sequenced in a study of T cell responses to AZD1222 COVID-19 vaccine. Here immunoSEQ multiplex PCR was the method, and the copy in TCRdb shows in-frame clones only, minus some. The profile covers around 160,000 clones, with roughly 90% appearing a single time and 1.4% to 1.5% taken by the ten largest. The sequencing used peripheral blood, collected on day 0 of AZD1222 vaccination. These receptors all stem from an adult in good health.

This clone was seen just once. The CDR3 DNA sequence: TGTGCCAGCAGCGTAGGGGCAACTACAACTAATGAAAAACTGTTTTTT. Protein sequence: CASSVGATTTNEKLFF. The gene calls are TRBV9 and TRBJ1-4; D not resolved. The ends were cut back, 0 bases at V and 0 bases at J, with 9 bases in the middle. Germline V gives CDR1 SGDLS, CDR2 YYNGEE. CDR3 length equals 16 residues.

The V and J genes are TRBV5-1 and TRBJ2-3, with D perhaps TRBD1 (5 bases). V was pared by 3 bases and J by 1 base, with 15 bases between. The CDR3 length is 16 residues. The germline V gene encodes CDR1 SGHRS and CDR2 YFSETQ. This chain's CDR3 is CASSSQGDGGTDTQYF. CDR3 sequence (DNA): TGCGCCAGCAGCTCTCAGGGCGATGGGGGCACAGATACGCAGTATTTT.

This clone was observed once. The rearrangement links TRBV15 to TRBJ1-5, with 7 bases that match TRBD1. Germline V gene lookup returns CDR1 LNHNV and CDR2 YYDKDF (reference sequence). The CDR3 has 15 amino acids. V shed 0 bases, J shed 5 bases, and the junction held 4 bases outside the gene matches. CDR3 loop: CATSRDITGDQPQHF. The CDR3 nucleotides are TGTGCCACCAGCAGAGATATCACAGGGGATCAGCCCCAGCATTTT.

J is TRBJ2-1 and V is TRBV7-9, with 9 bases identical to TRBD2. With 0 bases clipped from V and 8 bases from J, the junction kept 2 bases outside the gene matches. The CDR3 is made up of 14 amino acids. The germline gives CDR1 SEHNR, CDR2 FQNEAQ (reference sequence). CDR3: CASSLASGSHEQFF. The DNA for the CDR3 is TGTGCCAGCAGCTTAGCTAGCGGGAGCCATGAGCAGTTCTTC.

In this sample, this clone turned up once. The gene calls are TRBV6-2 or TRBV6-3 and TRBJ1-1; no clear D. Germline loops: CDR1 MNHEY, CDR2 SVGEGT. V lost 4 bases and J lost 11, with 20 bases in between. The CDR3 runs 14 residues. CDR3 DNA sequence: TGTGCCAGCAGTTCATGGGAACAAGCCTTTTTCGCTTTCTTT. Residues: CASSSWEQAFFAFF.

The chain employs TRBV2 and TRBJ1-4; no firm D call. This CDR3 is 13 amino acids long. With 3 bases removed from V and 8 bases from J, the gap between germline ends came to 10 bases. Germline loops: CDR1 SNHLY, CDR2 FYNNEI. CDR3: CASSEGRVEKLFF. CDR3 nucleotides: TGTGCCAGCAGTGAGGGCAGAGTCGAAAAACTGTTTTTT.

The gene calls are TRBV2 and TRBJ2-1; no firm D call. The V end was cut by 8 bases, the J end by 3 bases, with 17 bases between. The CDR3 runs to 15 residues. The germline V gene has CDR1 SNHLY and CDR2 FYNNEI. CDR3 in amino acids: CASDVGPRSYNEQFF. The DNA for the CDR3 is TGTGCCAGCGACGTCGGGCCCAGGAGCTACAATGAGCAGTTCTTC.

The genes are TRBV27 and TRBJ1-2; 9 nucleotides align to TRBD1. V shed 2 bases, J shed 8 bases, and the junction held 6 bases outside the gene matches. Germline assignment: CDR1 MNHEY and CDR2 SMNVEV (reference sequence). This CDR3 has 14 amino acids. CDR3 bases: TGTGCCAGCAGTTTACAAACGGGACAGGGAGGCTACACCTTC. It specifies CASSLQTGQGGYTF.

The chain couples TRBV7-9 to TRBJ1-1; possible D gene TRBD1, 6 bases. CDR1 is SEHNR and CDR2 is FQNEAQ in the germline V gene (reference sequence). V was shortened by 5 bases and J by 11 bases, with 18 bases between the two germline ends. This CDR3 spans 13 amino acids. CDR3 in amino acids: CASSPVGGRMAFF. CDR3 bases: TGTGCCAGCAGCCCCGTGGGGGGGCGGATGGCTTTCTTT.

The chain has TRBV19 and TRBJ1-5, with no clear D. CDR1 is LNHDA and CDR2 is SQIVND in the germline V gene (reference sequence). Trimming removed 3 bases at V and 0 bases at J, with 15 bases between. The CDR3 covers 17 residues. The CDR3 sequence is CASSIVQSAGSNQPQHF. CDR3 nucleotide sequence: TGTGCCAGTAGTATCGTACAGTCAGCGGGTAGCAATCAGCCCCAGCATTTT.

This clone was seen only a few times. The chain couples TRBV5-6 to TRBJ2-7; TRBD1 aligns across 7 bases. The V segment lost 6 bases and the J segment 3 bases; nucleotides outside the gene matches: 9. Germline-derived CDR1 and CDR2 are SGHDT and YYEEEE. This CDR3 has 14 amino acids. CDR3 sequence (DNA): TGTGCCAGCACCACGACAGGGCCTTACTACGAGCAGTACTTC. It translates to CASTTTGPYYEQYF.

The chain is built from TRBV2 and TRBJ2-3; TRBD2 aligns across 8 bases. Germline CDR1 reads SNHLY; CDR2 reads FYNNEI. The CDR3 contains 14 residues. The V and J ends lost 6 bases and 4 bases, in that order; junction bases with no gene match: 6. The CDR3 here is CASRNPTSADTQYF. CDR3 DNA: TGTGCCAGCAGAAACCCGACTAGCGCAGATACGCAGTATTTT.

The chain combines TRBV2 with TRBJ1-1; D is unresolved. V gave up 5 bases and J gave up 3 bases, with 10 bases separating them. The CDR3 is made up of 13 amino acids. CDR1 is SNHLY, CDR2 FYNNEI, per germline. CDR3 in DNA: TGTGCCAGCAGTAAAAACGGGGACACTGAAGCTTTCTTT. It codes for CASSKNGDTEAFF. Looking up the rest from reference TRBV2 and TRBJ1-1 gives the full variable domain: EPEVTQTPSHQVTQMGQEVILRCVPISNHLYFYWYRQILGQKVEFLVSFYNNEISEKSEIFDDQFSVERPDGSNFTLKIRSTKLEDSAMYFCASSKNGDTEAFFGQGTRLTVV.

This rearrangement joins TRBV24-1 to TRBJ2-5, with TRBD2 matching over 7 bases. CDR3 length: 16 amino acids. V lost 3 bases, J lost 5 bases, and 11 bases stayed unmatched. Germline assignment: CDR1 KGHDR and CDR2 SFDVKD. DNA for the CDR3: TGTGCCACCAGTGATACCCTCCGGCAGGGAGGGGAGACCCAGTACTTC. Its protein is CATSDTLRQGGETQYF.

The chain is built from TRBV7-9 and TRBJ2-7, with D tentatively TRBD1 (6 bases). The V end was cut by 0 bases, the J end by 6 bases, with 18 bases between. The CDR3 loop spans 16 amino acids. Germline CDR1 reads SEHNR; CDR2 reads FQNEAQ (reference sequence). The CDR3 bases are TGTGCCAGCAGCTTAGCGGGGGCAGGGTATAGAGGCGAGCAGTACTTC. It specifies CASSLAGAGYRGEQYF.

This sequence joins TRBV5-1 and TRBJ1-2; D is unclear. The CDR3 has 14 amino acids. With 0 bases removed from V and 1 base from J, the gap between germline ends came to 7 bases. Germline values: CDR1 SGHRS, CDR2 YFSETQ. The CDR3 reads CASSLVGDNYGYTF. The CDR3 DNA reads TGCGCCAGCAGCTTGGTGGGAGATAACTATGGCTACACCTTC.

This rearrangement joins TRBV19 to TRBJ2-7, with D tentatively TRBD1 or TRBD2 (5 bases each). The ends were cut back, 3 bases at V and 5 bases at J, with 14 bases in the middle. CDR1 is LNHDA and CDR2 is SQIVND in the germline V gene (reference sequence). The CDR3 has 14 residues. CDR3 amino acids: CASSIRGGYDEQYF. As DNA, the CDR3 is TGTGCCAGTAGTATCCGGGGCGGGTACGACGAGCAGTACTTC.

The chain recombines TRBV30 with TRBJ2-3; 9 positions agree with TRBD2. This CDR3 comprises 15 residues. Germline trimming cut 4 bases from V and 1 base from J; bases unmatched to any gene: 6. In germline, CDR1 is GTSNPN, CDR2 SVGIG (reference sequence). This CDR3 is CAWTGLAGRTDTQYF. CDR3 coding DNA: TGTGCCTGGACAGGGCTAGCGGGGCGCACAGATACGCAGTATTTT.

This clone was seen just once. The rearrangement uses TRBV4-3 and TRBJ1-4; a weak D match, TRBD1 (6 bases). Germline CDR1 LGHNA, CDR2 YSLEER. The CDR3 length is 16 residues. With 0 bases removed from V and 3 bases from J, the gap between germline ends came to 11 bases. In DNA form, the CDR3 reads TGCGCCAGCAGCCAAGATCGGGGGGCAGCTAATGAAAAACTGTTTTTT. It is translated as CASSQDRGAANEKLFF.

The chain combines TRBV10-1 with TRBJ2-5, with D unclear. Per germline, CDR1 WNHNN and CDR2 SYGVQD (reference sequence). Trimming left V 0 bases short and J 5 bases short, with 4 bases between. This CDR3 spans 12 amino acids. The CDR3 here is CASSESKETQYF. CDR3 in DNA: TGCGCCAGCAGTGAGTCGAAGGAGACCCAGTACTTC.

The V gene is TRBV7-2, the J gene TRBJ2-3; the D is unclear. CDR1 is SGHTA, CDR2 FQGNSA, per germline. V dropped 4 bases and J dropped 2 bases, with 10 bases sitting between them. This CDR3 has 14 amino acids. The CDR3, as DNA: TGTGCCAGCAGCTCCACGACTCTCACAGATACGCAGTATTTT. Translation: CASSSTTLTDTQYF.

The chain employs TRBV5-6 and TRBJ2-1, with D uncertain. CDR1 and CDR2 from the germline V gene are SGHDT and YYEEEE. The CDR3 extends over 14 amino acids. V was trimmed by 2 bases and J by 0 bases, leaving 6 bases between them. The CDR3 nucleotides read TGTGCCAGCAGCTTAGCCCGCTCCTACAATGAGCAGTTCTTC. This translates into CASSLARSYNEQFF.

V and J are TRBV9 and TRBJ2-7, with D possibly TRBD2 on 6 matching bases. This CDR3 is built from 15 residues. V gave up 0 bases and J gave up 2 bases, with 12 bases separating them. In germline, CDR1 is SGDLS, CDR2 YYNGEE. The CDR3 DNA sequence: TGTGCCAGCAGCGTAGAACTAGGAGGGGCCTACGAGCAGTACTTC. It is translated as CASSVELGGAYEQYF. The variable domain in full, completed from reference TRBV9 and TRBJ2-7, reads DSGVTQTPKHLITATGQRVTLRCSPRSGDLSVYWYQQSLDQGLQFLIQYYNGEERAKGNILERFSAQQFPDLHSELNLSSLELGDSALYFCASSVELGGAYEQYFGPGTRLTVT.

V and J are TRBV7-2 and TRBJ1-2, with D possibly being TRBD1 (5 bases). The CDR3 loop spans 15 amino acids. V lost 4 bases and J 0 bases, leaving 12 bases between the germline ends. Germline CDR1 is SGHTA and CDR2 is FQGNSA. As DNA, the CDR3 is TGTGCCAGCAGCTCCCCAGGGATTCCTAACTATGGCTACACCTTC. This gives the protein CASSSPGIPNYGYTF.

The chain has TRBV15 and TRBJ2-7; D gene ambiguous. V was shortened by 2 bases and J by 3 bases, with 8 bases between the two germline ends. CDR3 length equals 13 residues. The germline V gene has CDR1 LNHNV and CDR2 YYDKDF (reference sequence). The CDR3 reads CATSRHKVYEQYF. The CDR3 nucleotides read TGTGCCACCAGCAGACATAAGGTCTACGAGCAGTACTTC. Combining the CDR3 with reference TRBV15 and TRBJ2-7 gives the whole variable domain DAMVIQNPRYQVTQFGKPVTLSCSQTLNHNVMYWYQQKSSQAPKLLFHYYDKDFNNEADTPDNFQSRRPNTSFCFLDIRSPGLGDTAMYLCATSRHKVYEQYFGPGTRLTVT.

CDR3 sequence reads: CAITLRQGTEAFF. The CDR3 DNA reads as TGTGCCATCACCCTCAGACAGGGCACTGAAGCTTTCTTT. V and J are TRBV10-3 and TRBJ1-1; 7 bases are shared with TRBD1. Per germline, CDR1 ENHRY and CDR2 SYGVKD. V trimming: 7 bases; J trimming: 4 bases; junction bases outside the gene matches: 6. The CDR3 loop spans 13 amino acids.

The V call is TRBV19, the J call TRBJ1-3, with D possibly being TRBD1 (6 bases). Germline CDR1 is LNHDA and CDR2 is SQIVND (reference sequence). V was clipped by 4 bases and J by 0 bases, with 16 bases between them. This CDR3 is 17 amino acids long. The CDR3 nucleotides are TGTGCCAGTAGTACGCCCCAGGGGAGCCTCTCTGGAAACACCATATATTTT. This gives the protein CASSTPQGSLSGNTIYF.